This entry lists 10 T cell receptor beta chains sequenced from one sample in a study of blood T cell repertoires in COVID-19. Here immunoSEQ multiplex PCR was the method, and the copy in TCRdb shows in-frame clones only, minus some. The top ten hold about 3% of the sample, which has about 250,000 clones, about nine tenths seen once. The specimen sequenced was peripheral blood. These receptors came from a woman in her 30s with active or convalescent COVID-19.

The J gene is TRBJ2-2, the V gene TRBV18; no clear D. From germline, CDR1 is KGHSH and CDR2 LQKENI. Trimming took 3 bases from V and 6 from J, leaving 20 bases between them. CDR3 length: 17 residues. CDR3: CASSPVPIGALSGELFF. CDR3 DNA: TGTGCCAGCTCACCCGTCCCAATAGGAGCCCTTTCCGGGGAGCTGTTTTTT.

The V and J genes are TRBV7-9 and TRBJ2-1; 8 positions match TRBD2. Trimming cost V 1 base and J 11 bases; bases outside gene matches: 16. This CDR3 has 17 residues. The germline CDR1 and CDR2 sequences are SEHNR and FQNEAQ (reference sequence). CDR3 DNA sequence: TGTGCCAGCAGCTTAGGGGGTAGCGGGGCCAAAAGGCGTAAGCAGTTCTTC. This encodes CASSLGGSGAKRRKQFF.

This clone was seen a few times. At the DNA level, this CDR3 is encoded by other sequences in the same sample as well. This chain connects TRBV4-1 to TRBJ2-7, with 13 positions matching TRBD2. The CDR3 contains 16 residues. CDR1 MGHRA and CDR2 YSYEKL come from the germline V gene. Trimming took 4 bases from V and 3 from J; bases not matched to a gene: 6. The CDR3, as DNA: TGCGCCAGCAGCCCCACTAGCGGGGGGGCCCTCTACGAGCAGTACTTC. Translated: CASSPTSGGALYEQYF.

The V call is TRBV9, the J call TRBJ2-7, with D maybe TRBD1 (6 bases). Germline V gives CDR1 SGDLS, CDR2 YYNGEE. The V end was cut by 4 bases, the J end by 2 bases, with 13 bases between. The CDR3 is made up of 14 amino acids. CDR3 in amino acids: CASSIRTDTYEQYF. In DNA form, the CDR3 reads TGTGCCAGCAGCATACGGACAGACACCTACGAGCAGTACTTC.

The CDR3 bases are TGTGCCAGCAGTTTGGTACTAAACTATGGCTACACCTTC. It encodes CASSLVLNYGYTF. J is TRBJ1-2 and V is TRBV6-5; D unclear. Germline lookup yields CDR1 MNHEY and CDR2 SVGAGI. The ends were cut back, 4 bases at V and 2 bases at J, with 8 bases in the middle. CDR3 length: 13 residues.

The chain employs TRBV7-9 and TRBJ1-1; weak D call: TRBD1 (6 bases). CDR1 and CDR2 (germline): SEHNR, FQNEAQ (reference sequence). V was pared by 5 bases and J by 0 bases, with 13 bases between. The CDR3 is 15 amino acids. CDR3 DNA sequence: TGTGCCAGCAGCGCATTTCAGGGGTTGAACACTGAAGCTTTCTTT. Protein: CASSAFQGLNTEAFF.

About this clone: One end of the junction does not line up with germline, which may come from a read error. The chain combines TRBV7-7 with TRBJ2-2; D uncertain. The CDR3 consists of 14 residues. The germline gives CDR1 SSHAT, CDR2 FNYEAQ (reference sequence). The CDR3 spells CASSLGSRTGELFF. The CDR3, as DNA: TGTGCTAGCAGCTTGGGCAGTAGGACCGGGGAGCTGTTTTTT.

The V and J genes are TRBV3-1 (or the pseudogene TRBV3-2) and TRBJ2-3; 7 nucleotides line up with TRBD2. Germline V gene sequence: CDR1 LGHDT, CDR2 YNNKEL (reference sequence). The CDR3 totals 15 residues. J gave up 3 bases and V 1 base, and 4 bases lay outside the gene matches. CDR3 sequence: CASSQVGGGTDTQYF. The CDR3 nucleotides read TGTGCCAGCAGCCAAGTGGGGGGGGGAACAGATACGCAGTATTTT.

V usage is TRBV9 and J usage is TRBJ2-3, with 8 bases matching TRBD2. The V gene end was trimmed by 3 bases and the J gene end by 4 bases; junction bases not matched to a gene: 7. Germline CDR1 reads SGDLS; CDR2 reads YYNGEE. The CDR3 covers 15 residues. The CDR3 bases are TGTGCCAGCAGCGCCGGGACTAGGGGCGCAGATACGCAGTATTTT. Translating it yields CASSAGTRGADTQYF.

The CDR3 sequence is CASSLDGTRAPYEQYF. In nucleotides, the CDR3 is TGTGCCAGCAGCTTAGATGGGACTAGAGCTCCCTACGAGCAGTACTTC. The rearrangement joins TRBV7-2 to TRBJ2-7; 8 nucleotides match TRBD2. CDR1 is SGHTA and CDR2 is FQGNSA in the germline V gene. The CDR3 runs to 16 residues. Unmatched junction bases numbered 7, after V lost 1 base and J lost 2 bases.